This is a list of T cell receptor beta chains from one sample in a study of monozygotic twins with inflammatory bowel disease. TCRdb reanalyzed the 5' RACE reads, giving one entry per CDR3 protein sequence and no DNA. The sample has just over 300,000 distinct CDR3 sequences. Sequences were obtained from blood. The receptors were sampled from a human donor with ulcerative colitis or Crohn's disease, or a healthy co-twin of an affected twin (not recorded which). Each CDR3 is given with its conserved first and last residue. The order of the fields is J gene, V gene, CDR3 protein.

>TRBJ1-6|TRBV7-2
CASSPRPGRVSSPLHF
>TRBJ1-1|TRBV12-3/TRBV12-4
CASRHRTGVVSAFF
>TRBJ1-5|TRBV12-3/TRBV12-4
CASRFAQGAGQPQHF
>TRBJ1-1|TRBV5-6
CASSLRSTEAFF
>TRBJ2-1|TRBV12-3/TRBV12-4
CASSPRVRGEQFF
>TRBJ2-1|TRBV19
CASSNGAYNEQFF
>TRBJ1-5|TRBV2
CASSEAYNQPQHF
>TRBJ2-7|TRBV12-3/TRBV12-4
CASSFGAGPYEQYF
>TRBJ2-4|TRBV5-1
CASSPGRGEGAKNIQYF
>TRBJ2-1|TRBV6-4
CASSVLAGNEQFF
>TRBJ1-2|TRBV27
CASSLDPEEYGYTF
>TRBJ1-3|TRBV5-1
CASSLDGSSGNTIYF
>TRBJ2-3|TRBV20-1
CSARAHDHGTQYF
>TRBJ2-5|TRBV20-1
CSASLDSTLSETQYF
>TRBJ2-1|TRBV7-9
CASIDRMAGSSYNEQFF
>TRBJ1-6|TRBV20-1
CSARDWGAGNNSPLHF
>TRBJ1-2|TRBV29-1
CSVVYRESYGYTF
>TRBJ2-7|TRBV4-3
CASSQQDRSNEQYF
>TRBJ2-5|TRBV14
CASSRAPSTGYQETQYF
>TRBJ2-1|TRBV18
CASSPPRGAYNEQFF
>TRBJ2-7|TRBV3-1
CASSSTGGTYF
>TRBJ1-2|TRBV19
CASSRSAEGGYGYTF
>TRBJ2-1|TRBV4-3
CASSQDRRSSYNEQFF
>TRBJ2-7|TRBV6-2/TRBV6-3
CASRKQGWNEQYF
>TRBJ1-4|TRBV23-1
CASSQTDTVIEKLFF
>TRBJ1-1|TRBV6-2/TRBV6-3
CASSYPWSEVEAFF
>TRBJ2-1|TRBV24-1
CATSEPSRGRNEQFF
>TRBJ2-1|TRBV6-5
CASSYHGTAIYNEQFF
>TRBJ2-3|TRBV5-6
CASSLRGSDTQYF
>TRBJ2-7|TRBV12-2
CASRPRVVSPKNYEQYF
>TRBJ1-6|TRBV30
CAWSVLEGWGSVSSPLHF
>TRBJ2-7|TRBV7-2
CASIWTSGSYEQYF
>TRBJ2-5|TRBV7-2
CASSLWDRYQETQYF
>TRBJ1-5|TRBV20-1
CSAQKRNQPQHF
>TRBJ2-7|TRBV29-1
CSVEDHGGGYEQYF
>TRBJ1-4|TRBV24-1
CATSDSGASNEKLFF
>TRBJ1-6|TRBV27
CASKATGGNSPLHF
>TRBJ1-5|TRBV28
CASGQGGSSNQPQHF
>TRBJ2-7|TRBV7-9
CASSLDTSGNRYEQYF
>TRBJ2-7|TRBV28
CASTHPGTGVYEQYF
>TRBJ2-4|TRBV5-1
CASSPWDDNIQYF
>TRBJ2-6|TRBV5-1
CASSSGQVNSGANVLTF
>TRBJ2-3|TRBV6-2/TRBV6-3
CASSYSGLGTDTQYF
>TRBJ2-7|TRBV5-6
CASSYLTGPYEQYF
>TRBJ2-2|TRBV28
CASSLPRNTGELFF
>TRBJ2-3|TRBV4-3
CASSQAEPGTDTQYF
>TRBJ2-3|TRBV7-2
CASSFQPRGGDTQYF
>TRBJ2-3|TRBV18
CASSQLAGAPDTQYF
>TRBJ2-3|TRBV18
CASSPQPYTQYF
>TRBJ2-2|TRBV7-6
CASSLGREGQVGELFF
>TRBJ1-1|TRBV2
CASSVSSTEAFF